The rows below give T cell receptor beta chains drawn from one sample of a study of cytomegalovirus exposure and HLA in healthy donors. TCRdb keeps only in-frame clones here, not all; method: immunoSEQ multiplex PCR. Of about 140,000 clones detected, over 60% appear once; the ten largest clones hold around 1.6%. Sequencing input: PBMCs. The receptors come from a female donor in good health and CMV-seronegative. CDR3s leave out the opening cysteine and the closing phenylalanine or tryptophan. Each record gives: CDR3 protein, D gene, J gene, V gene. A D gene is named only where the DNA matches it firmly.

CDR3: ASSLDSGSREQF
D: TRBD2
J: TRBJ2-1
V: TRBV7-3

CDR3: ASGLAGVNEQF
D: TRBD2
J: TRBJ2-1
V: TRBV2

CDR3: ASRWTRPYSEQF
D: -
J: TRBJ2-1
V: TRBV7-3

CDR3: ASSLERGSTDTQY
D: TRBD2
J: TRBJ2-3
V: TRBV5-1

CDR3: ASRNGGTGGVGTEAF
D: TRBD1
J: TRBJ1-1
V: TRBV28

CDR3: ASRLGGAGGGYT
D: -
J: TRBJ1-2
V: TRBV11-2

CDR3: ACGQGNYGYT
D: TRBD1
J: TRBJ1-2
V: TRBV30

CDR3: ASSPGPSSTEAF
D: -
J: TRBJ1-1
V: TRBV7-6

CDR3: ASSSLLNRDLNEQF
D: -
J: TRBJ2-1
V: TRBV11-3

CDR3: ASGDTPLGQY
D: -
J: TRBJ2-5
V: TRBV19

CDR3: ASSLGGTGVSNQPQH
D: TRBD1
J: TRBJ1-5
V: TRBV5-1

CDR3: ASSPDRGPTEAF
D: TRBD1
J: TRBJ1-1
V: TRBV7-9

CDR3: ASSLAPGQENTEAF
D: -
J: TRBJ1-1
V: TRBV5-4

CDR3: ASSLDPGANYGYT
D: -
J: TRBJ1-2
V: TRBV7-9

CDR3: ASSEYSKCPQY
D: -
J: TRBJ2-7
V: TRBV2

CDR3: ASSKLMDRDYEQY
D: -
J: TRBJ2-7
V: TRBV21-1

CDR3: ASSADPGSSGNTIY
D: -
J: TRBJ1-3
V: TRBV11-2

CDR3: TSGPGERERDEQF
D: TRBD2
J: TRBJ2-1
V: TRBV12-5